These 11 T cell receptor beta chains were all obtained from the same sample, sequenced in a study of T cell repertoires in cytomegalovirus infection. TCRdb processed the reads anew with MiXCR; each CDR3 protein has one entry. Of some 320,000 distinct CDR3 sequences listed, about 28% are singletons. The antigens for these receptors are not known. This specimen consisted of cultured PBMCs, obtained from culture after CMV antigen stimulation. Receptor source: a human donor in good health (CMV status not recorded). Some clones in this sample may be carry-over from other donors' samples.

The chain carries TRBV19 and TRBJ1-4; the D is unclear. Trimming left V 7 bases short and J 8 bases short, with 20 bases between. From germline, CDR1 is LNHDA and CDR2 SQIVND (reference sequence). CDR3 size: 15 residues. CDR3 residues: CASTTDSSYGEKLFF. CDR3 sequence (DNA): TGTGCCAGTACTACGGACTCCTCCTATGGGGAAAAACTGTTTTTT.

This chain uses TRBV20-1 with TRBJ1-1; perhaps TRBD1 as D (6 bases). V gave up 0 bases and J gave up 1 base, with 9 bases separating them. The V gene's germline CDR1 is DFQATT and CDR2 SNEGSKA (reference sequence). The CDR3 sequence is 14 residues long. Here the CDR3 DNA reads TGCAGTGCTAGAGATCAACAGGGGAACACTGAAGCTTTCTTT. Encoded protein: CSARDQQGNTEAFF.

The chain carries TRBV29-1 and TRBJ1-1; D perhaps matches TRBD1 (5 bases). V gave up 6 bases and J gave up 0 bases, with 11 bases separating them. The CDR3 runs to 13 residues. From germline, CDR1 is SQVTM and CDR2 ANQGSEA. Written as DNA, the CDR3 is TGCAGCGTCGCCAGGGCCTTGAACACTGAAGCTTTCTTT. This encodes CSVARALNTEAFF.

The gene calls are TRBV28 and TRBJ2-2, with D possibly TRBD1 on 5 matching bases. Looked up from germline, CDR1 is MDHEN and CDR2 is SYDVKM. V lost 9 bases to trimming and J lost 0 bases, with 8 bases between them. The CDR3 runs to 13 residues. In DNA form, the CDR3 reads TGTGCCAGTAGACAGCCGAACACCGGGGAGCTGTTTTTT. It yields the protein CASRQPNTGELFF.

This chain connects TRBV24-1 to TRBJ2-3; D remains unclear. V was pared by 9 bases and J by 2 bases, with 11 bases between. The CDR3 has 13 amino acids. Germline values: CDR1 KGHDR, CDR2 SFDVKD. CDR3 bases: TGTGCCACCCAAACCGCAGTCACAGATACGCAGTATTTT. Translating it yields CATQTAVTDTQYF.

The CDR3, as DNA: TGTGCTAGTGGTTTGGTCGGGGCCAACGTCCTGACTTTC. As protein: CASGLVGANVLTF. This chain connects TRBV12-5 to TRBJ2-6; D is unresolved. The V end was cut by 0 bases, the J end by 4 bases, with 1 base between. The CDR3 loop spans 13 amino acids. CDR1 and CDR2 from the germline V gene are LGHNT and FRNRAP.

The chain carries TRBV15 and TRBJ1-1, with D possibly matching TRBD1 (5 bases). The CDR3 loop spans 14 amino acids. The germline V gene has CDR1 LNHNV and CDR2 YYDKDF (reference sequence). V was pared by 5 bases and J by 1 base, with 11 bases between. The CDR3 nucleotides are TGTGCCACCAGCTCCAACGGGGGGAACACTGAAGCTTTCTTT. The encoded protein is CATSSNGGNTEAFF.

The rearrangement joins TRBV7-6 to TRBJ1-1, with D uncertain. The ends were cut back, 5 bases at V and 6 bases at J, with 16 bases in the middle. From germline, CDR1 is SGHVS and CDR2 FNYEAQ. The CDR3 is 14 residues long. In nucleotides, the CDR3 is TGTGCCAGCAGCGAGCTCTCCGTGGGTGCTGAAGCTTTCTTT. This sequence encodes CASSELSVGAEAFF.

This clonotype was seen at least ten times. The CDR3 nucleotides read TGTGCCAGCAGTTTAGGGCCAGGGGGCACTGAAGCTTTCTTT. Translated, it gives CASSLGPGGTEAFF. The V gene is TRBV28, the J gene TRBJ1-1, with 7 bases identical to TRBD1. CDR3 length equals 14 residues. V was pared by 2 bases and J by 4 bases, with 4 bases of the junction left unmatched. CDR1 and CDR2 from the germline V gene are MDHEN and SYDVKM.

This clonotype has just a few counts. This chain uses TRBV6-1 with TRBJ2-1; 7 nucleotides agree with TRBD1. Germline V lookup: CDR1 MNHNS, CDR2 SASEGT. The V and J ends lost 0 bases and 0 bases, in that order; junction bases with no gene match: 5. The CDR3 extends over 17 amino acids. Here the CDR3 DNA reads TGTGCCAGCAGTGAAGCGCGGGCAGGGGGCTCCTACAATGAGCAGTTCTTC. Translating gives CASSEARAGGSYNEQFF.

The sample holds a few counts of this clonotype. The chain uses TRBV5-1 and TRBJ1-1; tentative D call: TRBD1 (5 bases). V was trimmed by 4 bases and J by 2 bases, leaving 12 bases between them. Germline assignment: CDR1 SGHRS and CDR2 YFSETQ. The CDR3 is 14 residues long. The CDR3, as DNA: TGCGCCAGCAGCCTTATTACAGGTAACACTGAAGCTTTCTTT. This sequence encodes CASSLITGNTEAFF.